The 10 T cell receptor beta chains given below trace back to one sample, sequenced in a study of blood T cell repertoires in COVID-19. The data were produced by immunoSEQ multiplex PCR, yet TCRdb's version contains in-frame clones alone and is incomplete. The sample records 200,000 to 250,000 clones, 84% being singletons. The sequenced material came from PBMCs or T cells enriched from blood (not recorded which). These receptors were taken from a woman aged 35 to 49 who had recovered from COVID-19.

The V gene is TRBV19, the J gene TRBJ2-1; 8 nucleotides align to TRBD2. The CDR3 runs to 15 residues. Per the germline V gene, CDR1 is LNHDA and CDR2 is SQIVND (reference sequence). The V gene end was trimmed by 4 bases and the J gene end by 0 bases; junction bases not matched to a gene: 2. The DNA of the CDR3 is TGTGCCAGTAGTACACTAGCGGACTCCTACAATGAGCAGTTCTTC. The encoded protein is CASSTLADSYNEQFF. The full variable domain, with the rest looked up from reference TRBV19 and TRBJ2-1, is DGGITQSPKYLFRKEGQNVTLSCEQNLNHDAMYWYRQDPGQGLRLIYYSQIVNDFQKGDIAEGYSVSREKKESFPLTVTSAQKNPTAFYLCASSTLADSYNEQFFGPGTRLTVL.

The genes are TRBV27 and TRBJ2-5, with 14 bases aligning to TRBD2. This CDR3 is built from 16 residues. With 5 bases clipped from V and 3 bases from J, the junction kept 5 bases outside the gene matches. Germline V gene lookup returns CDR1 MNHEY and CDR2 SMNVEV (reference sequence). CDR3 nucleotides: TGTGCCAGCAGTCGAACGGGACTAGCGGGAGAAGAGACCCAGTACTTC. It translates to CASSRTGLAGEETQYF.

The table lists this clone with a few counts. The CDR3 sequence: CASGTGNTGELFF. The DNA of the CDR3 is TGTGCCAGTGGGACAGGGAACACCGGGGAGCTGTTTTTT. The gene calls are TRBV11-3 and TRBJ2-2; 8 nucleotides match TRBD1. The germline V gene has CDR1 SGHNT and CDR2 YENEEA. This CDR3 has 13 amino acids. V gave up 9 bases and J gave up 1 base; unmatched junction bases: 1. The complete variable domain, with remaining parts taken from reference TRBV11-3 and TRBJ2-2, reads EAGVVQSPRYKIIEKKQPVAFWCNPISGHNTLYWYLQNLGQGPELLIRYENEEAVDDSQLPKDRFSAERLKGVDSTLKIQPAELGDSAVYLCASGTGNTGELFFGEGSRLTVL.

The J gene is TRBJ1-5, the V gene TRBV19, with 7 bases that match TRBD1. The germline V gene has CDR1 LNHDA and CDR2 SQIVND (reference sequence). This CDR3 has 14 amino acids. The junction had 8 bases not matched to a gene; V was cut back by 6 bases and J by 6 bases. The CDR3 here is CASRHNRGGQPQHF. CDR3 in DNA: TGTGCCAGTAGACACAACAGGGGAGGTCAGCCCCAGCATTTT. Full variable domain (remainder filled in from reference TRBV19 and TRBJ1-5): DGGITQSPKYLFRKEGQNVTLSCEQNLNHDAMYWYRQDPGQGLRLIYYSQIVNDFQKGDIAEGYSVSREKKESFPLTVTSAQKNPTAFYLCASRHNRGGQPQHFGDGTRLSIL.

The CDR3 here is CASSPGVGGANVLTF. For the CDR3, the DNA is TGCGCCAGCAGCCCAGGGGTCGGTGGGGCCAACGTCCTGACTTTC. The V call is TRBV5-1, the J call TRBJ2-6; maybe TRBD1 (6 bases). The germline gives CDR1 SGHRS, CDR2 YFSETQ. V lost 4 bases to trimming and J lost 3 bases, with 11 bases between them. The CDR3 totals 15 residues.

The rearrangement joins TRBV10-3 to TRBJ2-7; 9 positions agree with TRBD1. Looked up from germline, CDR1 is ENHRY and CDR2 is SYGVKD. Losses at the gene ends were 4 bases for V and 6 bases for J; bases not matched to a gene: 4. The length of the CDR3 is 13 residues. The CDR3 DNA reads TGTGCCATCAGTGCCTGGACAGGGGCCGAGCAGTACGTC. Translating it yields CAISAWTGAEQYV.

The V gene is TRBV15, the J gene TRBJ1-1; no clear D. V shed 3 bases and J shed 4 bases, with 12 bases lying between them. CDR1 and CDR2 from the germline V gene are LNHNV and YYDKDF (reference sequence). The CDR3 sequence is 14 residues long. This chain's CDR3 is CATSSGPRLTEAFF. For the CDR3, the DNA is TGTGCCACCAGCAGTGGGCCCAGGCTCACTGAAGCTTTCTTT. Based on the CDR3 plus reference TRBV15 and TRBJ1-1, the full variable domain is DAMVIQNPRYQVTQFGKPVTLSCSQTLNHNVMYWYQQKSSQAPKLLFHYYDKDFNNEADTPDNFQSRRPNTSFCFLDIRSPGLGDTAMYLCATSSGPRLTEAFFGQGTRLTVV.

The J gene is TRBJ2-1, the V gene TRBV28, with 8 bases that match TRBD2. The CDR3 sequence is 15 residues long. Germline V lookup: CDR1 MDHEN, CDR2 SYDVKM. V lost 6 bases, J lost 1 base, and 5 bases stayed unmatched. The CDR3 DNA sequence: TGTGCCAGCAGGGGCGGGAGGCTTTCCTACAATGAGCAGTTCTTC. Translating gives CASRGGRLSYNEQFF.

This chain connects TRBV9 to TRBJ2-1, with 14 positions matching TRBD2. V shed 3 bases, J shed 3 bases, and the junction held 2 bases outside the gene matches. This CDR3 has 16 amino acids. The V gene's germline CDR1 is SGDLS and CDR2 YYNGEE. The DNA of the CDR3 is TGTGCCAGCAGCGAGGGGACTAGCGGGAGCTACAATGAGCAGTTCTTC. Protein product: CASSEGTSGSYNEQFF. Full variable domain (outside the CDR3, taken from reference TRBV9 and TRBJ2-1): DSGVTQTPKHLITATGQRVTLRCSPRSGDLSVYWYQQSLDQGLQFLIQYYNGEERAKGNILERFSAQQFPDLHSELNLSSLELGDSALYFCASSEGTSGSYNEQFFGPGTRLTVL.

This clone is a singleton in its sample. The chain couples TRBV30 to TRBJ1-2, with D possibly being TRBD1 (5 bases). Germline CDR1 and CDR2: GTSNPN and SVGIG (reference sequence). The CDR3 spans 13 residues. Trimming removed 6 bases at V and 2 bases at J, with 13 bases between. In nucleotides, the CDR3 is TGTGCCTGCAGCCAGGACACCAACTATGGCTACACCTTC. Its translation is CACSQDTNYGYTF.